Each of the 15 T cell receptor beta chains below was sequenced from the same sample in a study of cytomegalovirus exposure and HLA in healthy donors. The PCR used 60 Vbeta and 13 Jbeta primers. The protocol was immunoSEQ multiplex PCR, while the TCRdb copy is restricted to in-frame clones and leaves out a portion. The data show 150,000 or so clones, 70% to 85% seen once. Material for sequencing was PBMCs. The receptors were sampled from a woman aged 40 to 50 in good health and CMV-seronegative.

This chain uses TRBV5-4 with TRBJ2-5, with 8 bases matching TRBD2. The germline V gene has CDR1 SGHNT and CDR2 YYREEE (reference sequence). The CDR3 has 15 residues. V lost 0 bases, J lost 1 base, and 2 bases stayed unmatched. The CDR3 DNA sequence: TGTGCCAGCAGCTTGGCGGGAGGGTCCCAAGAGACCCAGTACTTC. It is translated as CASSLAGGSQETQYF. Full variable domain (rest looked up from reference TRBV5-4 and TRBJ2-5): ETGVTQSPTHLIKTRGQQVTLRCSSQSGHNTVSWYQQALGQGPQFIFQYYREEENGRGNFPPRFSGLQFPNYSSELNVNALELDDSALYLCASSLAGGSQETQYFGPGTRLLVL.

The chain combines TRBV18 with TRBJ2-5; D is possibly TRBD1 (5 bases). Per germline, CDR1 KGHSH and CDR2 LQKENI. The germline V and J ends were trimmed by 4 bases and 6 bases, with 9 bases remaining between them. The length of the CDR3 is 12 residues. Here the CDR3 DNA reads TGTGCCAGCTCACGGCAGGGAAAGACCCAGTACTTC. Residues: CASSRQGKTQYF.

The J gene is TRBJ2-7, the V gene TRBV7-9, with TRBD2 identical over 12 bases. The V gene end was trimmed by 2 bases and the J gene end by 6 bases; junction bases not matched to a gene: 5. Germline values: CDR1 SEHNR, CDR2 FQNEAQ (reference sequence). The CDR3 is 15 residues long. The CDR3, as DNA: TGTGCCAGCAGCTTACCTAGCGGGAGGGCCGGCGAGCAGTACTTC. Residues: CASSLPSGRAGEQYF.

This clone was found once. This rearrangement joins TRBV5-1 to TRBJ2-1; TRBD1 matches at 11 bases. Trimming cost V 4 bases and J 2 bases; bases outside gene matches: 2. The CDR3 has 15 residues. The germline V gene encodes CDR1 SGHRS and CDR2 YFSETQ. The CDR3 DNA reads TGCGCCAGCAGCCCGGGACAGGGGGCCTACAATGAGCAGTTCTTC. This translates into CASSPGQGAYNEQFF.

V is TRBV19 and J is TRBJ2-1, with 8 bases that match TRBD2. J was trimmed by 5 bases and V by 3 bases; bases with no gene match: 12. Per the germline V gene, CDR1 is LNHDA and CDR2 is SQIVND (reference sequence). This CDR3 region has 17 residues. Here the CDR3 reads CASSIPPGREAHNEQFF. CDR3 sequence (DNA): TGTGCCAGTAGTATTCCCCCGGGGCGGGAGGCCCACAATGAGCAGTTCTTC.

This clone was seen once. This sequence joins TRBV19 and TRBJ1-2; perhaps TRBD1 as D (5 bases). Germline V gene lookup returns CDR1 LNHDA and CDR2 SQIVND (reference sequence). Trimming took 5 bases from V and 8 from J, leaving 15 bases between them. This CDR3 comprises 13 residues. CDR3 residues: CASSATRGQGYTF. CDR3 DNA: TGTGCCAGTAGTGCGACAAGGGGTCAGGGCTACACCTTC.

The rearrangement joins TRBV4-1 to TRBJ2-7; D perhaps matches TRBD2 (5 bases). V was shortened by 2 bases and J by 0 bases, with 17 bases between the two germline ends. The CDR3 length is 17 residues. Per germline, CDR1 MGHRA and CDR2 YSYEKL. The CDR3 DNA reads TGCGCCAGCAGCCAACAGACTAACGGCTATACCTCCTACGAGCAGTACTTC. Encoded protein: CASSQQTNGYTSYEQYF.

V is TRBV27 and J is TRBJ1-5; TRBD1 aligns across 7 bases. The CDR3 is 16 amino acids. CDR1 is MNHEY and CDR2 is SMNVEV in the germline V gene (reference sequence). The V gene end was trimmed by 5 bases and the J gene end by 0 bases; junction bases not matched to a gene: 7. CDR3: CASSPLTGFSNQPQHF. CDR3 in DNA: TGTGCCAGCAGTCCGTTGACAGGGTTTAGCAATCAGCCCCAGCATTTT.

The chain has TRBV11-2 and TRBJ2-2; TRBD2 matches 8 bases. The CDR3 has 16 amino acids. The V segment lost 5 bases and the J segment 1 base; nucleotides outside the gene matches: 6. Germline lookup yields CDR1 SGHAT and CDR2 FQNNGV. CDR3 in amino acids: CASSPREGQNTGELFF. CDR3 DNA sequence: TGTGCCAGCAGCCCCCGGGAGGGCCAGAACACCGGGGAGCTGTTTTTT.

This chain uses TRBV5-1 with TRBJ2-4; TRBD2 matches 11 bases. This CDR3 contains 17 residues. Germline lookup yields CDR1 SGHRS and CDR2 YFSETQ. The V and J ends lost 4 bases and 6 bases, in that order; junction bases with no gene match: 12. CDR3 DNA: TGCGCCAGCAGCCCCTTTAGCGGGAGGGCCGCGGGAAACATTCAGTACTTC. It translates to CASSPFSGRAAGNIQYF.

This chain uses TRBV6-6 with TRBJ2-7; possible D gene TRBD1, 6 bases. V lost 6 bases and J 0 bases, leaving 15 bases between the germline ends. The CDR3 runs 15 residues. Germline assignment: CDR1 MNHNY and CDR2 SVGAGI (reference sequence). The CDR3 DNA reads TGTGCCAGCAGCCAAGGGACACCCGTCTCCTACGAGCAGTACTTC. The encoded protein is CASSQGTPVSYEQYF.

The J gene is TRBJ2-2, the V gene TRBV4-1, with TRBD2 matching 13 bases. The CDR3 loop spans 20 amino acids. Trimming cost V 1 base and J 1 base; bases outside gene matches: 9. Germline lookup yields CDR1 MGHRA and CDR2 YSYEKL. This CDR3 reads CASSQAIKGTSGMNTGELFF. The CDR3 region has the DNA TGCGCCAGCAGCCAAGCAATAAAGGGGACTAGCGGGATGAACACCGGGGAGCTGTTTTTT.

This chain connects TRBV13 to TRBJ2-5; D possibly corresponds to TRBD1 (6 bases). The germline V and J ends were trimmed by 4 bases and 1 base, with 10 bases remaining between them. Germline CDR1 and CDR2: PRHDT and FYEKMQ (reference sequence). The CDR3 covers 14 residues. Written as DNA, the CDR3 is TGTGCCAGCAGCTCCCGGGACACCCAAGAGACCCAGTACTTC. Protein: CASSSRDTQETQYF.

The V call is TRBV6-1, the J call TRBJ2-7; 9 bases map to TRBD2. The germline CDR1 and CDR2 sequences are MNHNS and SASEGT. J lost 6 bases, V lost 1 base, and 7 bases had no gene match. This CDR3 contains 15 residues. The CDR3 protein is CASSEEGLAGSEQYF. The CDR3 nucleotides read TGTGCCAGCAGTGAAGAGGGCCTAGCGGGGTCCGAGCAGTACTTC.

V is TRBV5-4 and J is TRBJ2-1; 7 bases are a match to TRBD1. CDR1 is SGHNT, CDR2 YYREEE, per germline (reference sequence). Trimming at V came to 0 bases and at J to 7 bases, leaving 10 bases not matched to a gene. The CDR3 runs to 16 residues. CDR3 coding DNA: TGTGCCAGCAGCTTGGACCCTGGGGCAGGGGGAAATGAGCAGTTCTTC. This gives the protein CASSLDPGAGGNEQFF.